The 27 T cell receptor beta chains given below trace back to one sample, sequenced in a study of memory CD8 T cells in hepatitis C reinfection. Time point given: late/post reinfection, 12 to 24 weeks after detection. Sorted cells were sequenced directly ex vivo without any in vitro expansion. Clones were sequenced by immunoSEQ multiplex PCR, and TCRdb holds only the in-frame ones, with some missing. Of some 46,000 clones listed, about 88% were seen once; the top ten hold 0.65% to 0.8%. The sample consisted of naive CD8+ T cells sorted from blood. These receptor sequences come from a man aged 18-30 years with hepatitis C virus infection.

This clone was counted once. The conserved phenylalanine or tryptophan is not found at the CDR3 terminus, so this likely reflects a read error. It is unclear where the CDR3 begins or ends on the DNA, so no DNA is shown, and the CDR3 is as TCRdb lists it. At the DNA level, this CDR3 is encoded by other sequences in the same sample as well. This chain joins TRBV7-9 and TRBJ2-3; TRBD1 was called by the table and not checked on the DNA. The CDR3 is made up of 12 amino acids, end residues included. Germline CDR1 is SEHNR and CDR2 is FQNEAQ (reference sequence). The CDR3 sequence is CASSLEQGNDVL.

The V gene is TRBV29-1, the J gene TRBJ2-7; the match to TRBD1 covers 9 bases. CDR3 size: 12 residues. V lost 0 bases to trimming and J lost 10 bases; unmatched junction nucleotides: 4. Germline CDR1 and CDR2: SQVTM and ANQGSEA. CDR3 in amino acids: CSVEEWTGVQYF. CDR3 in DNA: TGCAGCGTTGAAGAATGGACAGGGGTACAGTACTTC.

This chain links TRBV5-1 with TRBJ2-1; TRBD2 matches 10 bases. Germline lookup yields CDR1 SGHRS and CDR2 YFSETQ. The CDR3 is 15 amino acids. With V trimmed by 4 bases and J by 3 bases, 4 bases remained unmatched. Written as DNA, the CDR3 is TGCGCCAGCAGCCTCGGGACTAGCGACTACAATGAGCAGTTCTTC. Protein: CASSLGTSDYNEQFF.

CDR3 residues: CASSTTRTANTGELFF. CDR3 nucleotide sequence: TGTGCCAGCAGCACCACGAGAACTGCGAACACCGGGGAGCTGTTTTTT. The chain recombines TRBV6-8 with TRBJ2-2; no definite D call. V was pared by 6 bases and J by 0 bases, with 14 bases between. This CDR3 comprises 16 residues. From germline, CDR1 is MNHGY and CDR2 SAAAGT.

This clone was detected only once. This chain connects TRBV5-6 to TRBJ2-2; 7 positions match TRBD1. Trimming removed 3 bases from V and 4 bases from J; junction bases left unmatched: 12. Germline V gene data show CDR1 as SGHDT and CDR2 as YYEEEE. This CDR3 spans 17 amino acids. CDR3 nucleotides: TGTGCCAGCAGCTCTCTCGGGACAGTAGAGCTCACCGGGGAGCTGTTTTTT. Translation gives CASSSLGTVELTGELFF.

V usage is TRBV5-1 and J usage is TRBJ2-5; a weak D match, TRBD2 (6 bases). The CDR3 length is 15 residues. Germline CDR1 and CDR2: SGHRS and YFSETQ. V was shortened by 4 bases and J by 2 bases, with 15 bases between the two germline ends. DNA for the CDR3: TGCGCCAGCAGCCCCATAGCGGCCCTTCAAGAGACCCAGTACTTC. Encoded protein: CASSPIAALQETQYF.

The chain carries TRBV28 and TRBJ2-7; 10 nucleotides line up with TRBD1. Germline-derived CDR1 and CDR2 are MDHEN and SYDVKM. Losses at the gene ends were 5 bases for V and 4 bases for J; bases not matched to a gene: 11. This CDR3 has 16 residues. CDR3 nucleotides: TGTGCCAGCAGTCCTCGAGGGGGACAGGGGAGGTACGAGCAGTACTTC. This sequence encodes CASSPRGGQGRYEQYF.

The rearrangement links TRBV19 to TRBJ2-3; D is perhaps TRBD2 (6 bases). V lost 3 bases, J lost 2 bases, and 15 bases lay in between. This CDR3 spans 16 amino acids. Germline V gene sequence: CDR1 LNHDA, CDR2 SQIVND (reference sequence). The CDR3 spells CASSMGGRAFTDTQYF. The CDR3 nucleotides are TGTGCCAGTAGTATGGGAGGCAGGGCTTTCACAGATACGCAGTATTTT.

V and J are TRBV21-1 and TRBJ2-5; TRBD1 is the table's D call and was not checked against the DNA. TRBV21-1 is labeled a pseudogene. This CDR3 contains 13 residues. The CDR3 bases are TGTGCCAGCAACCGGGACAGGGATGAGACCCAGTACTTC. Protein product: CASNRDRDETQYF.

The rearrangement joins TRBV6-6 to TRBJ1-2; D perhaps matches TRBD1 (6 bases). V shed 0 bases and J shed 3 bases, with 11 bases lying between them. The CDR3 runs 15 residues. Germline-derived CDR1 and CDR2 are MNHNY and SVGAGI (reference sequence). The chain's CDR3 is CASSYSRQDDYGYTF. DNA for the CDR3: TGTGCCAGCAGTTACTCCCGACAGGACGACTATGGCTACACCTTC.

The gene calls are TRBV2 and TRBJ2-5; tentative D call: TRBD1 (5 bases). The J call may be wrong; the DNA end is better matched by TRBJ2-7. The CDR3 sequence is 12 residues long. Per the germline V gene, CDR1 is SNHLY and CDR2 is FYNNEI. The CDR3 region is CASTAGPYEQYF. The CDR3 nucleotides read TGTGCCAGCACGGCAGGGCCCTACGAGCAGTACTTC.

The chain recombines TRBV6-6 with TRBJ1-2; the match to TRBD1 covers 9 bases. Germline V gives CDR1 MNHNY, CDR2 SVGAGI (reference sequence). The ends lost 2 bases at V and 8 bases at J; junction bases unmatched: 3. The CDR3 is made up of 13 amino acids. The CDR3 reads CASSYGTGQGYTF. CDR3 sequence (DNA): TGTGCCAGCAGTTACGGGACAGGGCAAGGCTACACCTTC.

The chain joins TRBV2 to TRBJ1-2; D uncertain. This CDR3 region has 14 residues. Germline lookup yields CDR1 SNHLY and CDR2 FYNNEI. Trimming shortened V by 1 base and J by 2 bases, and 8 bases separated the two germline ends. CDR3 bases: TGTGCCAGCAGTGAAGACCTACCAAACTATGGCTACACCTTC. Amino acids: CASSEDLPNYGYTF.

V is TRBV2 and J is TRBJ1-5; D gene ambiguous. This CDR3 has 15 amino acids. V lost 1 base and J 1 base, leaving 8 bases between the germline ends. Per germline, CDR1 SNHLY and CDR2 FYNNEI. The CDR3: CASSEGWQSNQPQHF. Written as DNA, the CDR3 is TGTGCCAGCAGTGAAGGGTGGCAGAGCAATCAGCCCCAGCATTTT.

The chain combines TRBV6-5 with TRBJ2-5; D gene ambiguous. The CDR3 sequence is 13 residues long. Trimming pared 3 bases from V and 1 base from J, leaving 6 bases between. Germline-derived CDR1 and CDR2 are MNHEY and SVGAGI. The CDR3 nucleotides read TGTGCCAGCAGTTATGGGCCCCAAGAGACCCAGTACTTC. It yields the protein CASSYGPQETQYF.

Here the CDR3 DNA reads TGTGCCAGCAGTGAAGGCCTAGACGAGCAGTACTTC. This translates into CASSEGLDEQYF. The V and J genes are TRBV6-1 and TRBJ2-5, with unresolved D. The DNA end is a closer match to TRBJ2-7, so the J assignment may be wrong. Germline CDR1 MNHNS, CDR2 SASEGT. The CDR3 extends over 12 amino acids.

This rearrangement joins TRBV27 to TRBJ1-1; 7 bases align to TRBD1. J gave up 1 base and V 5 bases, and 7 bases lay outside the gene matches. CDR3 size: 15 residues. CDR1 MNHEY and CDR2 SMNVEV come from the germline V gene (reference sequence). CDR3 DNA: TGTGCCAGCAGTCCACTACAGGGGACGAACACTGAAGCTTTCTTT. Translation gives CASSPLQGTNTEAFF.

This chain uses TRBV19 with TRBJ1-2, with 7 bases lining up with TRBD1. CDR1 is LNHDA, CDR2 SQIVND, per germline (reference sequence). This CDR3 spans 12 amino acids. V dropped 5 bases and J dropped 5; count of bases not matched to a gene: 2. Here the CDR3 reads CASSGTEYGYTF. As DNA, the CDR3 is TGTGCCAGTAGTGGGACAGAGTATGGCTACACCTTC.

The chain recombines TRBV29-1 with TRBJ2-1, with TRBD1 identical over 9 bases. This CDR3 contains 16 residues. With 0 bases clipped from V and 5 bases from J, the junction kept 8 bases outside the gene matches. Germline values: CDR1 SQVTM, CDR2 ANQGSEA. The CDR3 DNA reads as TGCAGCGTTGAAGAATGGGAGACAGGGGGACACAATGAGCAGTTCTTC. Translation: CSVEEWETGGHNEQFF.

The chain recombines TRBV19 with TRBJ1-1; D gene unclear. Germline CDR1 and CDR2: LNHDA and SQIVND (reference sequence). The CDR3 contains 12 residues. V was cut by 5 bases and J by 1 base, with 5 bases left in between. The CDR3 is CASSGGNTEAFF. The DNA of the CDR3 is TGTGCCAGTAGTGGAGGGAACACTGAAGCTTTCTTT.

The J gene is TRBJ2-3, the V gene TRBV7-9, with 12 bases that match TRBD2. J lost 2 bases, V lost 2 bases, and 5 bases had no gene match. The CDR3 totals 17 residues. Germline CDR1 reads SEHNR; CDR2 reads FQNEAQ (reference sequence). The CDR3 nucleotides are TGTGCCAGCAGCTTACGACTAGCGGGGGCCTACACAGATACGCAGTATTTT. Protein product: CASSLRLAGAYTDTQYF.

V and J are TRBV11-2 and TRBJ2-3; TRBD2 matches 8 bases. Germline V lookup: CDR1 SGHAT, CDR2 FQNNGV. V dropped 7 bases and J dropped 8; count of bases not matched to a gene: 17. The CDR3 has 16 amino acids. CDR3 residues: CASTWGREGVPGTQYF. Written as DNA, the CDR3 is TGTGCCAGCACCTGGGGACGGGAGGGCGTTCCGGGTACGCAGTATTTT.

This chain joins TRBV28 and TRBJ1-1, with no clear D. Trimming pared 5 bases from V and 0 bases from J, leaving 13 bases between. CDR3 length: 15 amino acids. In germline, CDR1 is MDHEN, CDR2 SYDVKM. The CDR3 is CASSLPTPMNTEAFF. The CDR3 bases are TGTGCCAGCAGTCTACCGACACCGATGAACACTGAAGCTTTCTTT.

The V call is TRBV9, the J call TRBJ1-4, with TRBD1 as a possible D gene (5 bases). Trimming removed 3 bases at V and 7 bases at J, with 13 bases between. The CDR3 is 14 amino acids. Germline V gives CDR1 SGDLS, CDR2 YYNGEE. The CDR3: CASSGGEEGEKLFF. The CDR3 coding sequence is TGTGCCAGCAGCGGGGGGGAGGAGGGTGAAAAACTGTTTTTT.

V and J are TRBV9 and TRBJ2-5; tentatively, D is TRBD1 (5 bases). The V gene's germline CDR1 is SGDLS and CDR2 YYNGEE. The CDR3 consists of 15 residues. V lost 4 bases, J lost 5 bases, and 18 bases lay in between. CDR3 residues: CASSRDLGRAETQYF. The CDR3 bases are TGTGCCAGCAGCCGAGACTTGGGCAGGGCGGAGACCCAGTACTTC.

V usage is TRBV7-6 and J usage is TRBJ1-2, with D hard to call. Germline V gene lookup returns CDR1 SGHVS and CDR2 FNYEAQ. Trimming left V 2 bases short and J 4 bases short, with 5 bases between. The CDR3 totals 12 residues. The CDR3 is CASSLNGYGYTF. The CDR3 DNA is TGTGCCAGCAGCTTAAACGGCTATGGCTACACCTTC.

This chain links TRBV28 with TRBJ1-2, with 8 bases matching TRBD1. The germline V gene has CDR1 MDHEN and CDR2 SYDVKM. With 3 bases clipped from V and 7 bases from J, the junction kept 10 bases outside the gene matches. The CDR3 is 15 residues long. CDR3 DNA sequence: TGTGCCAGCAGTTTCCGACTGACAGGGGAGAGTGGCTACACCTTC. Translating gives CASSFRLTGESGYTF.